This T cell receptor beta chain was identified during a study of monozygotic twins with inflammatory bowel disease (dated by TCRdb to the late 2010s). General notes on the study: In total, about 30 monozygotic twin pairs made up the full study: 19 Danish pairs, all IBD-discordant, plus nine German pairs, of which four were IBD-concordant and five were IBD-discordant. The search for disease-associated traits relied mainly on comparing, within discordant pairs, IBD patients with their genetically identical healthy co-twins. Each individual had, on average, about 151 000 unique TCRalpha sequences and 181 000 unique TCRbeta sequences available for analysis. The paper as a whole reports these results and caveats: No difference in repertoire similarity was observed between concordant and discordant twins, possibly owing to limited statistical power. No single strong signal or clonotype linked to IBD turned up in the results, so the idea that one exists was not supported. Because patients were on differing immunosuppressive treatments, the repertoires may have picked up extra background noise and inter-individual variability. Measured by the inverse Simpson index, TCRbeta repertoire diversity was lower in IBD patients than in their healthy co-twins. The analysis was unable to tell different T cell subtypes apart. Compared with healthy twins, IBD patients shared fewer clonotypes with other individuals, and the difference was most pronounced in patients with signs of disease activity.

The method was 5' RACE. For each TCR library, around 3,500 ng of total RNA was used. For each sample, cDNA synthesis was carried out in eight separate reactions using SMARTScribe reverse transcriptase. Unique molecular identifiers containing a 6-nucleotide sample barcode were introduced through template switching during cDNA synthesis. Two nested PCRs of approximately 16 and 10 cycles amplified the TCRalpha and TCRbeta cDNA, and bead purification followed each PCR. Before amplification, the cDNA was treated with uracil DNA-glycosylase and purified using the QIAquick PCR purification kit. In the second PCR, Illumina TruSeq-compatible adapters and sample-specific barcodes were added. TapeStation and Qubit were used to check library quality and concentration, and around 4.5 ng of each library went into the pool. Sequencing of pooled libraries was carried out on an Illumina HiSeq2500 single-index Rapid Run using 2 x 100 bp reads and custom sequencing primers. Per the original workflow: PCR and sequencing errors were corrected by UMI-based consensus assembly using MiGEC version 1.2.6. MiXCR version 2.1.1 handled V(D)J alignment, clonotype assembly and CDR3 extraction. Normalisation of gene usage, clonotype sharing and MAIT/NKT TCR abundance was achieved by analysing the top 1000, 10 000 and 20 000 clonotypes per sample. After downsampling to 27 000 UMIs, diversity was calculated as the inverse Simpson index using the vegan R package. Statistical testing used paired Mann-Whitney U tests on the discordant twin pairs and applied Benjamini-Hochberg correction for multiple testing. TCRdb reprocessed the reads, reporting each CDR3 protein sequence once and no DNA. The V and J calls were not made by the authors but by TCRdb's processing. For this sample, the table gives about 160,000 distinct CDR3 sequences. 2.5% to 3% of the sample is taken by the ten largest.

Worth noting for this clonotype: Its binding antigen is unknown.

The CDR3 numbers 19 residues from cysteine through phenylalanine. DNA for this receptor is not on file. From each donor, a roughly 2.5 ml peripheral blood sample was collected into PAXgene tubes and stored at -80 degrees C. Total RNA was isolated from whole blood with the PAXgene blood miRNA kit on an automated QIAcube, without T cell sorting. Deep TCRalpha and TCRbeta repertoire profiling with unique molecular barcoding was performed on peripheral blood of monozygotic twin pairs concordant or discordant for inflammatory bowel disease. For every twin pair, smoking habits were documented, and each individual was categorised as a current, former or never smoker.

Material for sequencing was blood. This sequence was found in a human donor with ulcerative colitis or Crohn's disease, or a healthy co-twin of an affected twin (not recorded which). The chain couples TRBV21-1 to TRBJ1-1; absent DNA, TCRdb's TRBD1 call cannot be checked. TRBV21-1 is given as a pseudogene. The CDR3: CASSKVPNTGTGDNTEAFF.